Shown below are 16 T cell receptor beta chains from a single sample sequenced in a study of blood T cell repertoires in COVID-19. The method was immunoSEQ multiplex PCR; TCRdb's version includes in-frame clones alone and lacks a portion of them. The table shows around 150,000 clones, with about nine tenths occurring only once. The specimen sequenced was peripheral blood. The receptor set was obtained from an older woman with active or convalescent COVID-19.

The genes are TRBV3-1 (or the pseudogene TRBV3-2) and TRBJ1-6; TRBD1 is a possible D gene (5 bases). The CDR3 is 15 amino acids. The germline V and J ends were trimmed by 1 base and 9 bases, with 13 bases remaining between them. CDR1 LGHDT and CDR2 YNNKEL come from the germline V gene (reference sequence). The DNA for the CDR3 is TGTGCCAGCAGCCAAGGCCGACAGCCAACTTCACCCCTCCACTTT. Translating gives CASSQGRQPTSPLHF.

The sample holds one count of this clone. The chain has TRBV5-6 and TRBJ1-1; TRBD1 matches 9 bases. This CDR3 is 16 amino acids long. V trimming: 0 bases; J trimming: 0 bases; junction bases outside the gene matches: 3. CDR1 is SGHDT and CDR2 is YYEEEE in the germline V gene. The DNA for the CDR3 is TGTGCCAGCAGCTTGGGACAGGGGGTGATGAACACTGAAGCTTTCTTT. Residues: CASSLGQGVMNTEAFF.

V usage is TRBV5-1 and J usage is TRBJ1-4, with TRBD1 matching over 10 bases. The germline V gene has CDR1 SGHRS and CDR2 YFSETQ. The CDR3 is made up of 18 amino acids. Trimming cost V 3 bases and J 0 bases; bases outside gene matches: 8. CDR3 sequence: CASSCHGQGVSTNEKLFF. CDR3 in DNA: TGCGCCAGCAGCTGCCACGGACAGGGGGTTTCAACTAATGAAAAACTGTTTTTT.

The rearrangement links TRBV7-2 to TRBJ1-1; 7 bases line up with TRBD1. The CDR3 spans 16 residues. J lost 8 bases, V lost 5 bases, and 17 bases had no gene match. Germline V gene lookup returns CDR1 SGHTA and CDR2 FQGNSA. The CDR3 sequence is CASSPTPSTGPPEAFF. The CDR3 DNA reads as TGTGCCAGCAGCCCAACACCTTCGACAGGGCCGCCGGAAGCTTTCTTT. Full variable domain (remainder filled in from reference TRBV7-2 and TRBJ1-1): GAGVSQSPSNKVTEKGKDVELRCDPISGHTALYWYRQSLGQGLEFLIYFQGNSAPDKSGLPSDRFSAERTGGSVSTLTIQRTQQEDSAVYLCASSPTPSTGPPEAFFGQGTRLTVV.

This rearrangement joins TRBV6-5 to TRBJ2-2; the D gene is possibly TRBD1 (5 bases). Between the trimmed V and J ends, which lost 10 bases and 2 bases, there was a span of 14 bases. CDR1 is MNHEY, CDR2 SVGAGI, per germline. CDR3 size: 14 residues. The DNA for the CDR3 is TGTGCCACTGCTGTGGGGCCTAACACCGGGGAGCTGTTTTTT. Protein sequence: CATAVGPNTGELFF.

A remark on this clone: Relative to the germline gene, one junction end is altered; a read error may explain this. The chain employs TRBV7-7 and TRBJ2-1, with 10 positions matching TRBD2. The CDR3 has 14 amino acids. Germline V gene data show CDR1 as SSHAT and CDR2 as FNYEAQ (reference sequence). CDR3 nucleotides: TGTGCTAGCAGTCTAGCGGGGGCAGACAATGAGCAGTTCTTC. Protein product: CASSLAGADNEQFF.

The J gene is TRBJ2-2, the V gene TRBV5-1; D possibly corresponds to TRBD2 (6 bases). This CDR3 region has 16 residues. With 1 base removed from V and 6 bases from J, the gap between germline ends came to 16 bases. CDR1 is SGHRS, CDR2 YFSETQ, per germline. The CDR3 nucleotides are TGCGCCAGCAGCTTGTCAGATAGGGAGGATGCCGGGGAGCTGTTTTTT. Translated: CASSLSDREDAGELFF.

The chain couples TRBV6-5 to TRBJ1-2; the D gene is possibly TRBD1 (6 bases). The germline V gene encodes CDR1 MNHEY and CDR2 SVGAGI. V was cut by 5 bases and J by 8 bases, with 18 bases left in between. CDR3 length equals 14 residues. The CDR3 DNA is TGTGCCAGCAGTAATCCGACAGGTGTGGGCGGCTACACCTTC. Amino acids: CASSNPTGVGGYTF.

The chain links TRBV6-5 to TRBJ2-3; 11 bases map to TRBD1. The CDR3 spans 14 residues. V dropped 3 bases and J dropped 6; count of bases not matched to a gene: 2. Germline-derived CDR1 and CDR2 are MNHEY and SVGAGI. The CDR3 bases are TGTGCCAGCAGTTATCGGGACAGGGGGGATACGCAGTATTTT. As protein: CASSYRDRGDTQYF.

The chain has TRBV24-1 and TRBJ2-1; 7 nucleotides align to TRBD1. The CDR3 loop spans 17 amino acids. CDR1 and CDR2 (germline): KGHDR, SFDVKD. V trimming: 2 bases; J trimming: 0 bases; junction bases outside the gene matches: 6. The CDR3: CATSDSRQGSSYNEQFF. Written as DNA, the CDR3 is TGTGCCACCAGTGATTCCCGACAGGGAAGCTCCTACAATGAGCAGTTCTTC.

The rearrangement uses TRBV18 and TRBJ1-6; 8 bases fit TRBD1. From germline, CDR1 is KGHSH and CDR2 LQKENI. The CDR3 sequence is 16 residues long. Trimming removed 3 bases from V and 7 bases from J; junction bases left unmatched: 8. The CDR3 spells CASSPATGANNSPLHF. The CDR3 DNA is TGTGCCAGCTCACCCGCGACAGGGGCGAACAATTCACCCCTCCACTTT.

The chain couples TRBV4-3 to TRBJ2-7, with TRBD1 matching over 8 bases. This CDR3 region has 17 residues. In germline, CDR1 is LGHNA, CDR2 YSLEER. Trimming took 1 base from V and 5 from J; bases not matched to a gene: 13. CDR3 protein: CASSQGLFRGLGDEQYF. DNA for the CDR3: TGCGCCAGCAGCCAAGGGTTATTCAGGGGGCTCGGCGACGAGCAGTACTTC.

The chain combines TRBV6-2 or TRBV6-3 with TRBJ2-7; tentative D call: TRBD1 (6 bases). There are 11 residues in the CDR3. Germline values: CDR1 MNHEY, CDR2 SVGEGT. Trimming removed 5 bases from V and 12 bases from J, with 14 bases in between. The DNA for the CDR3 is TGTGCCAGCAGTGATCCAGGGGTTCCGTACTTC. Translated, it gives CASSDPGVPYF.

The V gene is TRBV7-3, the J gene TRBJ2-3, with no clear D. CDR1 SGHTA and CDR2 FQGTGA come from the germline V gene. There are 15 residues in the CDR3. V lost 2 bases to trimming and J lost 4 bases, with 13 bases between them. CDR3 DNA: TGTGCCAGCAGCTTATCTCAAGGTGGGCCAGATACGCAGTATTTT. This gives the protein CASSLSQGGPDTQYF.

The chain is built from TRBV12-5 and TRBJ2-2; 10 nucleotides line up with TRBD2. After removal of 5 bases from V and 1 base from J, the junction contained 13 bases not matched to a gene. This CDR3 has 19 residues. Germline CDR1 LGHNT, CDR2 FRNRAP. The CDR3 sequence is CASGPRLAGASQNTGELFF. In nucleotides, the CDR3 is TGTGCTAGTGGTCCCCGTCTAGCGGGGGCGTCTCAGAACACCGGGGAGCTGTTTTTT.

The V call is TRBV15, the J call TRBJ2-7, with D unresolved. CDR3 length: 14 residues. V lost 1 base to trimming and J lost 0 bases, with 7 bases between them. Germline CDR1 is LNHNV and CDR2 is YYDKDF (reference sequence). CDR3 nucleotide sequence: TGTGCCACCAGCAGAGGCCGCAGCTCCTACGAGCAGTACTTC. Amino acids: CATSRGRSSYEQYF.